This TCR beta chain was documented in a study of response to subunit inactivated influenza vaccine. General study points: Authors proposed each seasonal influenza vaccination draws in few new T cells.

Regarding this clonotype: No antigen is known for it.

TCRdb redid the calling of the RT-PCR reads with MiXCR, one entry per CDR3 protein. The sample has roughly 790,000 distinct CDR3 sequences, 21% seen once. The receptor was derived from a middle-aged man who received an inactivated influenza vaccine. The sequencing here drew on PBMCs from blood, taken 5 days after vaccination.

The CDR3 DNA is TGTGCCAGCAGCCAAGTCGGACTAGCGGGACCTATCCTCTACGAGCAGTACTTC. Translating it yields CASSQVGLAGPILYEQYF. The genes are TRBV4-2 and TRBJ2-7, with 12 bases matching TRBD2. Germline lookup yields CDR1 LGHNA and CDR2 YNFKEQ. CDR3 length equals 18 residues. J lost 3 bases, V lost 1 base, and 10 bases had no gene match.